The entry that follows covers one TCR beta chain sequence. This clonotype appeared many times. It lacks a known antigen. No base-level quality is on record; no much larger clone is a single base apart. This specimen belongs to a study of T cell repertoires in cytomegalovirus infection (dated by TCRdb to the late 2010s). Background on the whole study: Donor HLA type was relevant to the analysis, as public TCR beta signatures indicated carriage of CMV infection together with the matching HLA type.

Paper-wide results and their limitations: The ex vivo response was dominated by HLA-C-restricted CMV-specific TCR beta clonotypes, which also provided the single most frequent clonotype in two of eight donors. In both this cohort and an independent cohort of several hundred donors, the cumulative frequency of public TCR beta family members distinguished carriers of CMV infection plus the relevant HLA type.

The trim is 0 bases for V and 4 bases for J, with a gap of 9 bases between the germline ends. The CDR3 numbers 14 residues from cysteine through phenylalanine. Only the CDR3 DNA stays, 42 bases, in frame from base 1. The instrument was an Illumina HiSeq 1500. In-frame beta chains were kept once TCRdb had trimmed the public reads at Q25 with fastp and called clones with MiXCR. Every entry covers one CDR3 protein and lists the most common genes and DNA from its rows. For this sample the table gives 680,000 or so distinct CDR3 sequences, of which 35% were detected only once. The ten largest clones represent around 3% of the sample.

This sequence originates from a human donor in good health (CMV status not recorded). Some clones in this sample may be carry-over from other donors' samples. Source material: PBMCs. This receptor chain uses TRBV12-3 or TRBV12-4 and TRBJ1-2; TRBD1 is a possible D gene, resting on 5 matching bases. The CDR3 is CASSLAGTFYGYTF. The DNA sequence is given as TGTGCCAGCAGTTTAGCGGGGACTTTCTATGGCTACACCTTC.